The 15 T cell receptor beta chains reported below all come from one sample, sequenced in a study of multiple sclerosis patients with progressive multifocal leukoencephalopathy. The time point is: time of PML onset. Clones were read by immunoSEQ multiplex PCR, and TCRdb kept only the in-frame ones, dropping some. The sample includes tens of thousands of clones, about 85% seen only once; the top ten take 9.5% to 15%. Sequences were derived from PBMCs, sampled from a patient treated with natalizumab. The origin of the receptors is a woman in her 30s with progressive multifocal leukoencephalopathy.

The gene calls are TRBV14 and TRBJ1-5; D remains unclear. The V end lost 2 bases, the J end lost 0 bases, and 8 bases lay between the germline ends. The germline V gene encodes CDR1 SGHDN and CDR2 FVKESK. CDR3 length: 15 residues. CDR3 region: CASSQRPVSNQPQHF. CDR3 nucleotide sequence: TGTGCCAGCAGCCAAAGGCCAGTTAGCAATCAGCCCCAGCATTTT.

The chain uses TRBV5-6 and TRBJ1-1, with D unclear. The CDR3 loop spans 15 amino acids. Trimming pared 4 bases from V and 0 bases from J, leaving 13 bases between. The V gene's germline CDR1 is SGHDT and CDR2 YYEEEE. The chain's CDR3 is CASSPGPTMNTEAFF. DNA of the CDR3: TGTGCCAGCAGCCCGGGCCCTACTATGAACACTGAAGCTTTCTTT.

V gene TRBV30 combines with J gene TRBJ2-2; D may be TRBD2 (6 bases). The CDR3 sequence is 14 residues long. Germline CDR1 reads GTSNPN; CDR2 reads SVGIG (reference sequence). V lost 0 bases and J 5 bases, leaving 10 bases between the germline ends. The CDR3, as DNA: TGTGCCTGGAGTGTGCAGGGAGGAACCGGGGAGCTGTTTTTT. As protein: CAWSVQGGTGELFF.

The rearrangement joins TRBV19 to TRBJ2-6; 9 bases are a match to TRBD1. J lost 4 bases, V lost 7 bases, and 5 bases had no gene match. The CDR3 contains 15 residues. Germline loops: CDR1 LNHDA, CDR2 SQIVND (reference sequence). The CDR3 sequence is CASNTGGVGANVLTF. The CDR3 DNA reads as TGTGCCAGTAATACAGGGGGCGTCGGGGCCAACGTCCTGACTTTC.

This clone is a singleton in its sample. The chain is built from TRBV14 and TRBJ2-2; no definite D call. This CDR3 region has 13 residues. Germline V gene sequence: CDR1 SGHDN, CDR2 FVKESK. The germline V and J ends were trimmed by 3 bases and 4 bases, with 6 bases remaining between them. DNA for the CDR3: TGTGCCAGCAGCCAGATAGCCACCGGGGAGCTGTTTTTT. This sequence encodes CASSQIATGELFF.

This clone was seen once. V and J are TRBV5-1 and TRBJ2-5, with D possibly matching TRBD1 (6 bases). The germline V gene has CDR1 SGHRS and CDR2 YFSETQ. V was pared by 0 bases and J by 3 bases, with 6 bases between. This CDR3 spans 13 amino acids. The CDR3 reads CASSLEGEETQYF. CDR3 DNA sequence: TGCGCCAGCAGCTTGGAGGGGGAAGAGACCCAGTACTTC.

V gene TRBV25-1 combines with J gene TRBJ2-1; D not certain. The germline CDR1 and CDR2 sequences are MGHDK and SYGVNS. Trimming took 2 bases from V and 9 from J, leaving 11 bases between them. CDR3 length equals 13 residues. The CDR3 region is CASSEGNRGEQFF. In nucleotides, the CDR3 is TGTGCCAGCAGTGAAGGGAATCGCGGTGAGCAGTTCTTC.

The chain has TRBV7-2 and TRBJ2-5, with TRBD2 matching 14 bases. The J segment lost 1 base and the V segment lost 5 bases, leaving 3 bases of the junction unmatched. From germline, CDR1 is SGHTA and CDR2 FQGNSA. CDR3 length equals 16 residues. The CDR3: CASSAGTSGGQETQYF. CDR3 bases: TGTGCCAGCAGCGCTGGGACTAGCGGGGGCCAAGAGACCCAGTACTTC.

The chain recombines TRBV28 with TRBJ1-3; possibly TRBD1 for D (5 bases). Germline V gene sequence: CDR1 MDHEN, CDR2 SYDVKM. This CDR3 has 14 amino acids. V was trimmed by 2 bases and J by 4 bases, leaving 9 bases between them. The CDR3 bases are TGTGCCAGCAGTTTACCAGGGAAAGGAAACACCATATATTTT. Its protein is CASSLPGKGNTIYF.

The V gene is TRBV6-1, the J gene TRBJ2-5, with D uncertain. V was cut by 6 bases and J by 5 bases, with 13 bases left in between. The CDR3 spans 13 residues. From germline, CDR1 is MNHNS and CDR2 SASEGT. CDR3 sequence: CASRSIPSETQYF. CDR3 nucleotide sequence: TGTGCCAGCAGGAGCATCCCCTCGGAGACCCAGTACTTC.

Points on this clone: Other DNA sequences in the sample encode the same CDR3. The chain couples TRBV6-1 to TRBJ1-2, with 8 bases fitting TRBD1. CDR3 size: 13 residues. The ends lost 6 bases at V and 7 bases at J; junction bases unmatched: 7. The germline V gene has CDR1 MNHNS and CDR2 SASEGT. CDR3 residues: CASSRDRGRGYTF. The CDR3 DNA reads TGTGCCAGCAGCCGTGACAGGGGTCGTGGCTACACCTTC.

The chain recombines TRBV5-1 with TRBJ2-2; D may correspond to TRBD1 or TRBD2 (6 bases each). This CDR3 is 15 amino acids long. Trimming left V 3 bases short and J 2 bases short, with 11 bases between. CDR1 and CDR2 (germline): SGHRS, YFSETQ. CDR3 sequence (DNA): TGCGCCAGCAGCTCGGGGGCGCGAAACACCGGGGAGCTGTTTTTT. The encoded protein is CASSSGARNTGELFF.

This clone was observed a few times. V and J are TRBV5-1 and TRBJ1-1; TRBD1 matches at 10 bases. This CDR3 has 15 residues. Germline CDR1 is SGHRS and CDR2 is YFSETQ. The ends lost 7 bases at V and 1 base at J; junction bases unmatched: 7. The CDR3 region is CASAFDRGRNTEAFF. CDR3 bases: TGCGCCAGCGCCTTCGACAGGGGGCGGAACACTGAAGCTTTCTTT.

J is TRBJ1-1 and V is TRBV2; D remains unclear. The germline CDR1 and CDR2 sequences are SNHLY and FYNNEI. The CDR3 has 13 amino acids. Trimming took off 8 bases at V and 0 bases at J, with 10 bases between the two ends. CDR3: CASEQNMNTEAFF. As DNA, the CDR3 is TGTGCCAGCGAACAGAACATGAACACTGAAGCTTTCTTT.

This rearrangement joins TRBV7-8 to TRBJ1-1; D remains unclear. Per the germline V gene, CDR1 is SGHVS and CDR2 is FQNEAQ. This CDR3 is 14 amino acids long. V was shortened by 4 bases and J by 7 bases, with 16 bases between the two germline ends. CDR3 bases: TGTGCCAGCAGCTCCCGGGGAGGGTCCTTTGAAGCTTTCTTT. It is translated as CASSSRGGSFEAFF.